The clone carrying this TCR beta chain was observed at least ten times. Its antigen is not known. These data belong to a study of CD8 T cells in ankylosing spondylitis. Whole-study results and caveats: Several highly homologous variants made up a TCR beta motif, and this motif appeared characteristic of ankylosing spondylitis blood. Disease-linked clones displayed a CD8+ phenotype and appeared relatively rarely in peripheral blood. Disease-linked clones reportedly concentrated significantly in matched ankylosing spondylitis synovial fluid.

In making TCR beta libraries, quantitative 5'-RACE with molecular barcodes was used. MiXCR, applied by TCRdb to the 5' RACE reads, yields one record per CDR3 protein. This sample has 200,000 to 300,000 distinct CDR3 sequences, with approximately 9% found just once. The V gene's germline CDR1 is LNHDA and CDR2 SQIVND (reference sequence). Trimming shortened V by 5 bases and J by 6 bases, and 14 bases separated the two germline ends. This CDR3 contains 13 residues. The sequence derives from a male donor with ankylosing spondylitis or in good health (not recorded which). The sample was blood, either unsorted or a sorted T cell fraction (not recorded which). This chain connects TRBV19 to TRBJ2-7; D is ambiguous. The CDR3 sequence: CASSLKGFGEQYF. CDR3 DNA: TGTGCCAGTAGTCTAAAGGGTTTCGGCGAGCAGTACTTC.